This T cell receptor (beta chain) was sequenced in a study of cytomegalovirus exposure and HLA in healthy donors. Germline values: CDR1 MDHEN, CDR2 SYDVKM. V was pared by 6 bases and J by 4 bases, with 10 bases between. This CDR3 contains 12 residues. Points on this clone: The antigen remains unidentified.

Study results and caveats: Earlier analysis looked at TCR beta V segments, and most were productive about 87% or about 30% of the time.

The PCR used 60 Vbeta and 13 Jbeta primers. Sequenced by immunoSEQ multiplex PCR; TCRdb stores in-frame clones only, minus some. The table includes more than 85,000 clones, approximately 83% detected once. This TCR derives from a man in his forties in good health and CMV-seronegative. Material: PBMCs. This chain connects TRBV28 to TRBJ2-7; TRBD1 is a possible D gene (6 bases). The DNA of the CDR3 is TGTGCCAGCAGACCTACAGGGTACGAGCAGTACTTC. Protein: CASRPTGYEQYF.